The 13 T cell receptor beta chains below come from one sample, sequenced in a study of technical replicates of blood from a few donors. Data came from immunoSEQ multiplex PCR; TCRdb stores just in-frame clones and leaves some out. The sample carries more than 65,000 clones, roughly 91% recorded once. The sample consisted of T cells isolated from PBMCs. These receptors came from a human donor in good health. Some clones in this sample may be carry-over from other donors' samples.

This sequence joins TRBV18 and TRBJ2-7; unclear D gene. CDR3 length equals 14 residues. Germline V gives CDR1 KGHSH, CDR2 LQKENI. The germline V and J ends were trimmed by 1 base and 7 bases, with 14 bases remaining between them. The CDR3 is CASSPRQESTEQYF. The CDR3 region has the DNA TGTGCCAGCTCACCACGGCAGGAATCTACGGAGCAGTACTTC.

The chain employs TRBV14 and TRBJ1-2; 10 positions agree with TRBD1. This CDR3 has 21 residues. Germline assignment: CDR1 SGHDN and CDR2 FVKESK. The V gene end was trimmed by 0 bases and the J gene end by 0 bases; junction bases not matched to a gene: 16. The CDR3: CASSQDLMGKGDRGPNYGYTF. The CDR3 coding sequence is TGTGCCAGCAGCCAAGATCTAATGGGTAAAGGGGACAGGGGCCCTAACTATGGCTACACCTTC.

The rearrangement uses TRBV11-2 and TRBJ1-3; weak D call: TRBD1 (5 bases). In germline, CDR1 is SGHAT, CDR2 FQNNGV. Trimming took off 0 bases at V and 0 bases at J, with 18 bases between the two ends. This CDR3 is 19 amino acids long. CDR3 sequence reads: CASSLDKGRQSLSGNTIYF. CDR3 coding DNA: TGTGCCAGCAGCTTAGATAAGGGTAGACAGTCGCTCTCTGGAAACACCATATATTTT.

This rearrangement joins TRBV7-9 to TRBJ1-2; D is undetermined. Trimming removed 6 bases from V and 3 bases from J, with 11 bases in between. The CDR3 has 13 residues. From germline, CDR1 is SEHNR and CDR2 FQNEAQ (reference sequence). CDR3 sequence: CASRRGSDYGYTF. The DNA for the CDR3 is TGTGCCAGCAGACGGGGTTCCGACTATGGCTACACCTTC.

The chain carries TRBV5-1 and TRBJ1-1, with D tentatively TRBD1 (5 bases). Between the trimmed V and J ends, which lost 7 bases and 5 bases, there was a span of 9 bases. Germline V gene data show CDR1 as SGHRS and CDR2 as YFSETQ. CDR3 length: 11 residues. The CDR3 is CASLGDTEAFF. The CDR3 DNA is TGCGCCAGCCTAGGGGATACTGAAGCTTTCTTT. The whole variable domain, remainder taken from reference TRBV5-1 and TRBJ1-1, is KAGVTQTPRYLIKTRGQQVTLSCSPISGHRSVSWYQQTPGQGLQFLFEYFSETQRNKGNFPGRFSGRQFSNSRSEMNVSTLELGDSALYLCASLGDTEAFFGQGTRLTVV.

The gene calls are TRBV29-1 and TRBJ2-5, with 8 nucleotides matching TRBD1. The J call is doubtful: the DNA matches TRBJ2-7 better. The CDR3 totals 13 residues. The germline V gene has CDR1 SQVTM and CDR2 ANQGSEA. DNA of the CDR3: TGCAGCGTTCGGGGGACAGGCGCCTACGAGCAGTACTTC. It codes for CSVRGTGAYEQYF.

V is TRBV5-1 and J is TRBJ2-5, with D tentatively TRBD2 (5 bases). The germline V and J ends were trimmed by 7 bases and 4 bases, with 14 bases remaining between them. Germline lookup yields CDR1 SGHRS and CDR2 YFSETQ. This CDR3 spans 13 amino acids. The chain's CDR3 is CASSAAGGETQYF. CDR3 sequence (DNA): TGCGCCAGCTCGGCGGCCGGAGGAGAGACCCAGTACTTC. The variable domain in full, completed from reference TRBV5-1 and TRBJ2-5, reads KAGVTQTPRYLIKTRGQQVTLSCSPISGHRSVSWYQQTPGQGLQFLFEYFSETQRNKGNFPGRFSGRQFSNSRSEMNVSTLELGDSALYLCASSAAGGETQYFGPGTRLLVL.

The rearrangement joins TRBV5-1 to TRBJ1-5, with 7 bases aligning to TRBD1. Germline-derived CDR1 and CDR2 are SGHRS and YFSETQ. CDR3 length: 18 amino acids. Trimming cost V 4 bases and J 7 bases; bases outside gene matches: 20. Written as DNA, the CDR3 is TGCGCCAGCAGCCCAGGGGACAGTTCACCGTTTTGGCGACAGCCCCAGCATTTT. Residues: CASSPGDSSPFWRQPQHF. Full variable domain (outside the CDR3, taken from reference TRBV5-1 and TRBJ1-5): KAGVTQTPRYLIKTRGQQVTLSCSPISGHRSVSWYQQTPGQGLQFLFEYFSETQRNKGNFPGRFSGRQFSNSRSEMNVSTLELGDSALYLCASSPGDSSPFWRQPQHFGDGTRLSIL.

This chain joins TRBV29-1 and TRBJ1-3, with D possibly matching TRBD1 (5 bases). The CDR3 extends over 12 amino acids. Germline V gene lookup returns CDR1 SQVTM and CDR2 ANQGSEA. Trimming pared 5 bases from V and 3 bases from J, leaving 8 bases between. CDR3 DNA: TGCAGCGTTTGGACAATTGGAAACACCATATATTTT. Encoded protein: CSVWTIGNTIYF.

The chain links TRBV4-1 to TRBJ2-3, with 7 bases that match TRBD2. The J segment lost 2 bases and the V segment lost 4 bases, leaving 15 bases of the junction unmatched. This CDR3 contains 18 residues. CDR1 and CDR2 from the germline V gene are MGHRA and YSYEKL. The CDR3 region has the DNA TGCGCCAGCAGCCCGAAGCCGCTAGCGGTCCATTTCACAGATACGCAGTATTTT. It codes for CASSPKPLAVHFTDTQYF.

The chain recombines TRBV28 with TRBJ2-1; D gene uncertain. V was trimmed by 3 bases and J by 10 bases, leaving 10 bases between them. There are 12 residues in the CDR3. CDR1 and CDR2 from the germline V gene are MDHEN and SYDVKM. CDR3 DNA: TGTGCCAGCAGTTTTCCCCCAGGAGAGCAGTTCTTC. Protein: CASSFPPGEQFF.

The chain uses TRBV9 and TRBJ2-1; weak D call: TRBD2 (6 bases). Trimming stripped 0 bases from V and 4 bases from J, with 8 bases between. This CDR3 has 14 amino acids. Germline lookup yields CDR1 SGDLS and CDR2 YYNGEE. In DNA form, the CDR3 reads TGTGCCAGCAGCGTAGGTGGGGGGTACAATGAGCAGTTCTTC. Translated, it gives CASSVGGGYNEQFF.

The chain couples TRBV5-8 to TRBJ1-2; 9 bases line up with TRBD1. The V and J ends lost 2 bases and 2 bases, in that order; junction bases with no gene match: 4. Germline V gene data show CDR1 as SGHTS and CDR2 as YDEGEE. The CDR3 has 15 amino acids. This CDR3 reads CASSFSTGGNYGYTF. CDR3 bases: TGTGCCAGCAGCTTTTCGACAGGGGGGAACTATGGCTACACCTTC.